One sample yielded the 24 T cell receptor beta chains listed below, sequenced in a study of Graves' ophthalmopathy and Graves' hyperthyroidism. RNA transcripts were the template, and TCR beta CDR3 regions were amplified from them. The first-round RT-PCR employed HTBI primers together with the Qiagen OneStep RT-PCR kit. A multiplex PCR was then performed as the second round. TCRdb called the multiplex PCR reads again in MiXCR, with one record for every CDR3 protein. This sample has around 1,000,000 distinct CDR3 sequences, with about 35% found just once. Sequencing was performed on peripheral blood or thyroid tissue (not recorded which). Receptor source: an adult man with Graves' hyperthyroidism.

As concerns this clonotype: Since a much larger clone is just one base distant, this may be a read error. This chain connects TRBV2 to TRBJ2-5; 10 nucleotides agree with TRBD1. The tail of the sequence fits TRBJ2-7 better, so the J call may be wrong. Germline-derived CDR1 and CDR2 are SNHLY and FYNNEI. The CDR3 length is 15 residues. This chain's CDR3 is CASSLSGTGVREQYF. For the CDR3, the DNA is TGTGCCAGCAGTCTCTCCGGGACAGGGGTTCGCGAGCAGTACTTC.

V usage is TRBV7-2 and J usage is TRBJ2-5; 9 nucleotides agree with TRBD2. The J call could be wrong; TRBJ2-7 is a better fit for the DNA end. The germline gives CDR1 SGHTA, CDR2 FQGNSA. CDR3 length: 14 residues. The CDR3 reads CASSFAGTSPEQYF. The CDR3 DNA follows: TGTGCCAGCAGCTTTGCCGGGACTAGCCCCGAGCAGTACTTC.

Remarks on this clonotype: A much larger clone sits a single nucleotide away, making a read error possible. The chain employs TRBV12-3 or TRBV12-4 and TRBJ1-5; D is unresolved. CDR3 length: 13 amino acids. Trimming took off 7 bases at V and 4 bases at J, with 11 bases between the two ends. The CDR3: CASTKAANQPQHF. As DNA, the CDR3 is TGTGCCAGCACAAAGGCAGCTAATCAGCCCCAGCATTTT.

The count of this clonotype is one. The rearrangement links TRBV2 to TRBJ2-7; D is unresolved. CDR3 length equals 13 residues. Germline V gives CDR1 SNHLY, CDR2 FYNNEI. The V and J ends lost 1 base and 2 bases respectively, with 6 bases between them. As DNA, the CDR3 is TGTGCCAGCAGTGAAGGGTACCCCTACGAGCAGTACTTC. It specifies CASSEGYPYEQYF.

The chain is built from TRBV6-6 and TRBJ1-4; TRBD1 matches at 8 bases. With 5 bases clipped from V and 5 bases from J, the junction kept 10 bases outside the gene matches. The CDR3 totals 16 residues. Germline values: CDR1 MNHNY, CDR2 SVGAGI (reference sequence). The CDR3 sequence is CASSNHYRDRNEKLFF. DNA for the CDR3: TGTGCCAGCAGTAACCATTACCGGGACAGGAATGAAAAACTGTTTTTT.

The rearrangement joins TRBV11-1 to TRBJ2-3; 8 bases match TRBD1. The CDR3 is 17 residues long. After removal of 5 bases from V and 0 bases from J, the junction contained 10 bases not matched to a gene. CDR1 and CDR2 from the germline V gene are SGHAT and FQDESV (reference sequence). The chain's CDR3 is CASSPRTGRTSTDTQYF. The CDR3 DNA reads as TGTGCCAGCAGCCCCCGGACAGGGCGGACTAGCACAGATACGCAGTATTTT.

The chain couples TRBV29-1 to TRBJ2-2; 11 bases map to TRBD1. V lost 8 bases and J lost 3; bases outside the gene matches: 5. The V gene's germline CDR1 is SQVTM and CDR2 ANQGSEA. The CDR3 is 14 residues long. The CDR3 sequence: CSSGTGGDTGELFF. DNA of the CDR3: TGCAGCTCCGGGACAGGGGGAGACACCGGGGAGCTGTTTTTT.

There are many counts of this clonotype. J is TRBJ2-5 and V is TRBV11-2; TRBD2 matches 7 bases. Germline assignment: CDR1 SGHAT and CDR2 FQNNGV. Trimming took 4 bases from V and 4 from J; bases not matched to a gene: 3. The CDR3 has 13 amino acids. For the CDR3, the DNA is TGTGCCAGCAGCTCTTCGGGGGGAGAGACCCAGTACTTC. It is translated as CASSSSGGETQYF.

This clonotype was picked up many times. The CDR3: CASSLGVGADYEQYF. DNA for the CDR3: TGTGCCAGCAGCTTAGGGGTGGGGGCCGACTACGAGCAGTACTTC. J is TRBJ2-7 and V is TRBV7-9; tentatively, D is TRBD1 (6 bases). There are 15 residues in the CDR3. Germline lookup yields CDR1 SEHNR and CDR2 FQNEAQ (reference sequence). Trimming removed 1 base at V and 3 bases at J, with 13 bases between.

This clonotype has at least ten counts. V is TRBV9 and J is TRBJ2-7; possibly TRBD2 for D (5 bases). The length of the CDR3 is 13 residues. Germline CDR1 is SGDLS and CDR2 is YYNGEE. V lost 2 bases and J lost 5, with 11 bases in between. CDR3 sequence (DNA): TGTGCCAGCAGCGTGGGTTCGAGGGACGAGCAGTACTTC. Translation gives CASSVGSRDEQYF.

The CDR3 spells CSASDRGGQPLHF. The CDR3 nucleotides read TGCAGTGCTTCGGACAGGGGTGGCCAGCCCCTCCACTTT. J is TRBJ1-6 and V is TRBV20-1, with TRBD1 identical over 9 bases. This CDR3 is 13 amino acids long. J was trimmed by 13 bases and V by 5 bases; bases with no gene match: 9. The germline V gene encodes CDR1 DFQATT and CDR2 SNEGSKA (reference sequence).

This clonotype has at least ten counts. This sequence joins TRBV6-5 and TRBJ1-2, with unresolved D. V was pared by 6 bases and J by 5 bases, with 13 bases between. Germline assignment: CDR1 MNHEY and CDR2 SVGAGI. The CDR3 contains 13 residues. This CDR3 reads CASSQDQIYGYTF. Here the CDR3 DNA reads TGTGCCAGCAGCCAAGACCAGATTTATGGCTACACCTTC.

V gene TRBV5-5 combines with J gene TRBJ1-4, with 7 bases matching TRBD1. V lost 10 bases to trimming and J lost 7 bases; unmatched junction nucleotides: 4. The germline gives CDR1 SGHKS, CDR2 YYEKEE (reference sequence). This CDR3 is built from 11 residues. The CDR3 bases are TGTGCCCGCACAGGGGCTGAAAAACTGTTTTTT. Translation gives CARTGAEKLFF. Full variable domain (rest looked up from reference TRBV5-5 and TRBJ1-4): DAGVTQSPTHLIKTRGQQVTLRCSPISGHKSVSWYQQVLGQGPQFIFQYYEKEERGRGNFPDRFSARQFPNYSSELNVNALLLGDSALYLCARTGAEKLFFGSGTQLSVL.

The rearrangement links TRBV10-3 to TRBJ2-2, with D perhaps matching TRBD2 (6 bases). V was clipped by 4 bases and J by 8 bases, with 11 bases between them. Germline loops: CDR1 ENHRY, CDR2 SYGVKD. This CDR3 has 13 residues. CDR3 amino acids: CAISAKGGGELFF. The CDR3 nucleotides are TGTGCCATCAGTGCGAAGGGAGGTGGGGAGCTGTTTTTT.

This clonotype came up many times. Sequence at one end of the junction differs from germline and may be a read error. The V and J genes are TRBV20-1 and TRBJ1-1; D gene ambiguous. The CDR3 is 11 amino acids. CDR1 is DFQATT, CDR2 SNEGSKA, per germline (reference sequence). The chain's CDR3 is CSARYGGMIPF. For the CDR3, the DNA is TGCAGTGCTAGGTATGGCGGGATGATTCCGTTT.

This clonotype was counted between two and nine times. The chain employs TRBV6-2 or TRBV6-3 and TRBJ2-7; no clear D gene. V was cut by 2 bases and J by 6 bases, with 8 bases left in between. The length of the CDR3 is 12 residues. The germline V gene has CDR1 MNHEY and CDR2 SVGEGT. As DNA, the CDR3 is TGTGCCAGCAGTTACCCCGTCCCCGAGCAGTACTTC. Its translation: CASSYPVPEQYF.

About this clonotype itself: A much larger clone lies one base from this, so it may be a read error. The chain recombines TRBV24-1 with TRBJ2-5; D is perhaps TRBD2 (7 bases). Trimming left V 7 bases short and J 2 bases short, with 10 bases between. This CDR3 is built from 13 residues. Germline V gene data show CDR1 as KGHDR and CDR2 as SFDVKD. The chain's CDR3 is CATSEGGQETQYF. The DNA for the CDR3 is TGTGCCACCAGCGAGGGGGGGCAAGAGACCCAGTACTTC.

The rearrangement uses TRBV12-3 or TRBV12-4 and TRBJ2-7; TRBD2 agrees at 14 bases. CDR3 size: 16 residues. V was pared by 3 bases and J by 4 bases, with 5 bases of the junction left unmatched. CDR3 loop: CASSLGLAGAMYEQYF. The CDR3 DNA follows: TGTGCCAGCAGTTTGGGACTAGCGGGAGCAATGTACGAGCAGTACTTC.

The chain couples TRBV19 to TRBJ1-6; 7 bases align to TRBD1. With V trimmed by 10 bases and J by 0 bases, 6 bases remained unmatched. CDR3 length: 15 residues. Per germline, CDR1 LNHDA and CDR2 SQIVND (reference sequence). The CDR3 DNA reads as TGTGCCACCGCGACAGGGAGCTCCTATAATTCACCCCTCCACTTT. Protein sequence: CATATGSSYNSPLHF.

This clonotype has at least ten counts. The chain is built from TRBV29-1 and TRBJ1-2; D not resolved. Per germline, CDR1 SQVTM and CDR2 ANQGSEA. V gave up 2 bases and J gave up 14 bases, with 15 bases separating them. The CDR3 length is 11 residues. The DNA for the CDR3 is TGCAGCGTTGAATGGCGGACCGAATTAACCTTC. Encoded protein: CSVEWRTELTF. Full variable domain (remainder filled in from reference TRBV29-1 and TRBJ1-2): SAVISQKPSRDICQRGTSLTIQCQVDSQVTMMFWYRQQPGQSLTLIATANQGSEATYESGFVIDKFPISRPNLTFSTLTVSNMSPEDSSIYLCSVEWRTELTFGSGTRLTVV.

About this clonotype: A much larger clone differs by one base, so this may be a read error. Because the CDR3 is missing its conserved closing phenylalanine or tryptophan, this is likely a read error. The CDR3 DNA is TGCAGTGCTAGCGACAGGGGGCCGAATCAGCCCCAGCATCTT. This translates into CSASDRGPNQPQHL. J is TRBJ1-5 and V is TRBV20-1; 10 bases agree with TRBD1. Germline loops: CDR1 DFQATT, CDR2 SNEGSKA (reference sequence). CDR3 length equals 14 residues. V was clipped by 3 bases and J by 4 bases; unmatched bases: 3.

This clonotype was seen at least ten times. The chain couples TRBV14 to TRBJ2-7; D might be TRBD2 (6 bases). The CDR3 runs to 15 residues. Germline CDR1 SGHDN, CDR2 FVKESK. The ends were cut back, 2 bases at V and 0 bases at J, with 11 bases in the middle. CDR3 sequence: CASSQRPGDSYEQYF. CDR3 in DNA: TGTGCCAGCAGCCAACGCCCGGGGGACTCCTACGAGCAGTACTTC.

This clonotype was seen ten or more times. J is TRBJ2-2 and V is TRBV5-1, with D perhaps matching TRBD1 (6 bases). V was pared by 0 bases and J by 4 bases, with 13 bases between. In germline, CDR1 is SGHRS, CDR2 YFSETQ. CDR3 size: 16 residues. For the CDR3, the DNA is TGCGCCAGCAGCTTGGTGGCAGGGGCCGGCACCGGGGAGCTGTTTTTT. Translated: CASSLVAGAGTGELFF.

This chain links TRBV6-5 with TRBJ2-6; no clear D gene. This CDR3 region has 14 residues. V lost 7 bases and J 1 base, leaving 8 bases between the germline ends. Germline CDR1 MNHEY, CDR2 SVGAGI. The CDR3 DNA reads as TGTGCCAGCACTCTCCATTCTGGGGCCAACGTCCTGACTTTC. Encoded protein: CASTLHSGANVLTF.